The rows below give T cell receptor beta chains drawn from one sample of a study of blood T cells in healthy people across ages. One entry per CDR3 protein, called by TCRdb with MiXCR from the 5' RACE reads. Among 500,000 to 700,000 distinct CDR3 sequences listed, roughly 31% were seen once. Material for sequencing was blood. These receptors were taken from a woman aged 80 or over in good health. Both conserved end residues are part of each CDR3. The order of the fields is V gene, J gene, D gene, clone size, CDR3 protein, CDR3 DNA. D genes are given only for firm matches. The size of a clone is reported for some rows only, either as once, few or many, or as a class for expanded clones.

v_call: TRBV6-1
j_call: TRBJ2-4
d_call: TRBD1
clone_size: many
cdr3_aa: CASSERSGGNIQYF
cdr3_nt: TGTGCCAGCAGTGAAAGGTCAGGGGGAAACATTCAGTACTTC

v_call: TRBV18
j_call: TRBJ2-7
d_call: TRBD1
clone_size: few
cdr3_aa: CASSPDRTGYEQYF
cdr3_nt: TGTGCCAGCTCACCTGACAGGACAGGGTACGAGCAGTACTTC

v_call: TRBV27
j_call: TRBJ1-1
d_call: .
clone_size: few
cdr3_aa: CASSLRQRNTEAFF
cdr3_nt: TGTGCCAGCAGTTTGAGGCAGAGAAACACTGAAGCTTTCTTT

v_call: TRBV6-2/TRBV6-3
j_call: TRBJ2-7
d_call: .
clone_size: .
cdr3_aa: CAVSRGAGYEQYF
cdr3_nt: TGTGCCGTCTCGAGGGGGGCAGGCTACGAGCAGTACTTC

v_call: TRBV4-1
j_call: TRBJ1-5
d_call: .
clone_size: many
cdr3_aa: CASSPADGAYQPQHF
cdr3_nt: TGCGCCAGCAGCCCCGCAGACGGGGCTTATCAGCCCCAGCATTTT

v_call: TRBV28
j_call: TRBJ1-2
d_call: .
clone_size: .
cdr3_aa: CASTPADSDYGCTF
cdr3_nt: TGTGCCAGCACTCCTGCGGACAGTGACTATGGCTGCACCTTC

v_call: TRBV19
j_call: TRBJ2-7
d_call: .
clone_size: .
cdr3_aa: CASSMQRGLNEQYF
cdr3_nt: TGTGCCAGTAGTATGCAGAGGGGATTGAACGAGCAGTACTTC

v_call: TRBV30
j_call: TRBJ1-2
d_call: .
clone_size: many
cdr3_aa: CAWSENTVNYGYTF
cdr3_nt: TGTGCCTGGAGTGAAAATACAGTTAACTATGGCTACACCTTC

v_call: TRBV18
j_call: TRBJ1-2
d_call: .
clone_size: few
cdr3_aa: CASSLQGPPDGCTF
cdr3_nt: TGTGCCAGCTCACTGCAGGGTCCGCCCGATGGCTGCACCTTC

v_call: TRBV3-1
j_call: TRBJ2-3
d_call: TRBD2
clone_size: .
cdr3_aa: CASSQQTSGADTQYF
cdr3_nt: TGTGCCAGCAGCCAACAGACTAGCGGGGCAGATACGCAGTATTTT

v_call: TRBV7-2
j_call: TRBJ1-1
d_call: .
clone_size: .
cdr3_aa: CASSLATEAFF
cdr3_nt: TGTGCCAGCAGCTTAGCCACTGAAGCTTTCTTT

v_call: TRBV15
j_call: TRBJ2-3
d_call: .
clone_size: .
cdr3_aa: CATSRDEGGPTDTRYF
cdr3_nt: TGCGCCACCAGCAGAGATGAGGGCGGCCCCACAGATACGCGGTATTTT

v_call: TRBV7-8
j_call: TRBJ2-7
d_call: TRBD1
clone_size: few
cdr3_aa: CASSLAQLDRVSYEQYF
cdr3_nt: TGTGCCAGCAGCTTAGCTCAACTGGACAGGGTATCCTACGAGCAGTACTTC

v_call: TRBV6-6
j_call: TRBJ2-1
d_call: TRBD2
clone_size: few
cdr3_aa: CASSTGLAGGPDEQFF
cdr3_nt: TGTGCCAGCAGTACCGGACTAGCGGGGGGGCCGGATGAGCAGTTCTTC

v_call: TRBV7-2
j_call: TRBJ1-2
d_call: TRBD1
clone_size: many
cdr3_aa: CASSSGGQGQGFYGYTF
cdr3_nt: TGTGCCAGCAGCTCCGGGGGACAGGGGCAAGGGTTTTATGGCTACACCTTC

v_call: TRBV20-1
j_call: TRBJ2-1
d_call: TRBD2
clone_size: many
cdr3_aa: CSAWISGGSAYNEQFF
cdr3_nt: TGCAGTGCTTGGATTAGCGGGGGGTCCGCCTACAATGAGCAGTTCTTC

v_call: TRBV5-1
j_call: TRBJ1-1
d_call: .
clone_size: .
cdr3_aa: CASSFLWVGGEAFF
cdr3_nt: TGCGCCAGCAGCTTCCTGTGGGTGGGCGGCGAAGCTTTCTTT

v_call: TRBV20-1
j_call: TRBJ1-1
d_call: .
clone_size: few
cdr3_aa: CSARFSGGLNTEAFF
cdr3_nt: TGCAGTGCTAGATTCTCGGGGGGGCTGAACACTGAAGCTTTCTTT

v_call: TRBV7-3
j_call: TRBJ2-3
d_call: .
clone_size: many
cdr3_aa: CASSFRTAGLGDTQYF
cdr3_nt: TGTGCCAGCAGCTTTAGGACAGCGGGCCTTGGAGATACGCAGTATTTT

v_call: TRBV27
j_call: TRBJ2-7
d_call: TRBD2
clone_size: .
cdr3_aa: CASSLGGGACEQYF
cdr3_nt: TGTGCCAGCAGTTTGGGCGGGGGGGCCTGCGAGCAGTACTTC

v_call: TRBV11-2
j_call: TRBJ2-7
d_call: TRBD1
clone_size: .
cdr3_aa: CASSSEVGTGVYEQYF
cdr3_nt: TGTGCCAGCAGCTCTGAGGTTGGGACAGGGGTCTACGAGCAGTACTTC

v_call: TRBV12-3/TRBV12-4
j_call: TRBJ2-2
d_call: .
clone_size: .
cdr3_aa: CASSFGRAMNTGELFF
cdr3_nt: TGTGCCAGCAGTTTCGGCAGGGCAATGAACACCGGGGAGCTGTTTTTT

v_call: TRBV15
j_call: TRBJ2-3
d_call: TRBD2
clone_size: many
cdr3_aa: CATSRPVAGGQDTQYF
cdr3_nt: TGTGCCACCAGCCGACCCGTAGCGGGGGGGCAAGATACGCAGTATTTT

v_call: TRBV6-5
j_call: TRBJ2-7
d_call: TRBD1
clone_size: many
cdr3_aa: CASSYSFHRTGAYEQYF
cdr3_nt: TGTGCCAGCAGTTACTCTTTTCATCGGACAGGAGCCTACGAGCAGTACTTC

v_call: TRBV27
j_call: TRBJ2-2
d_call: .
clone_size: many
cdr3_aa: CASSLSSFRELFF
cdr3_nt: TGTGCCAGCAGTTTATCGAGTTTTCGGGAGCTGTTTTTT

v_call: TRBV9
j_call: TRBJ1-2
d_call: TRBD1
clone_size: .
cdr3_aa: CASSLAGTGRCGYTF
cdr3_nt: TGTGCCAGCAGCCTCGCCGGGACAGGGAGATGTGGCTACACCTTC

v_call: TRBV12-3/TRBV12-4
j_call: TRBJ1-6
d_call: .
clone_size: few
cdr3_aa: CASSFIQGSRSPLHF
cdr3_nt: TGTGCCAGCAGTTTTATTCAGGGGTCTCGGTCACCCCTCCACTTT

v_call: TRBV14
j_call: TRBJ1-1
d_call: .
clone_size: .
cdr3_aa: CASSTQGFTEAFF
cdr3_nt: TGTGCCAGCAGCACCCAGGGGTTCACTGAAGCTTTCTTT

v_call: TRBV7-9
j_call: TRBJ2-1
d_call: TRBD2
clone_size: .
cdr3_aa: CASSLELAGEIYNEQFF
cdr3_nt: TGTGCCAGCAGCTTAGAGCTAGCGGGGGAGATCTACAATGAGCAGTTCTTC

v_call: TRBV20-1
j_call: TRBJ1-4
d_call: .
clone_size: few
cdr3_aa: CSASFGGDEKLFF
cdr3_nt: TGCAGTGCTAGTTTTGGTGGGGATGAAAAACTGTTTTTT

v_call: TRBV20-1
j_call: TRBJ2-3
d_call: TRBD2
clone_size: many
cdr3_aa: CSAPRGGLTDTQYF
cdr3_nt: TGCAGTGCTCCGCGGGGGGGCCTCACAGATACGCAGTATTTT

v_call: TRBV4-2
j_call: TRBJ1-4
d_call: .
clone_size: few
cdr3_aa: CASSQEPGLREKLFF
cdr3_nt: TGTGCCAGCAGCCAAGAACCAGGGTTACGGGAAAAACTGTTTTTT

v_call: TRBV20-1
j_call: TRBJ2-1
d_call: TRBD1
clone_size: .
cdr3_aa: CSASPQGARQETRFF
cdr3_nt: TGCAGTGCTTCCCCTCAGGGGGCCCGGCAAGAGACCCGGTTCTTC

v_call: TRBV5-1
j_call: TRBJ2-3
d_call: TRBD2
clone_size: .
cdr3_aa: CASSPRTSGGDTQFF
cdr3_nt: TGCGCCAGCAGCCCCAGGACTAGCGGCGGGGACACGCAGTTTTTT

v_call: TRBV7-3
j_call: TRBJ2-3
d_call: TRBD2
clone_size: many
cdr3_aa: CASSLDVGGGITDTQYF
cdr3_nt: TGTGCCAGCAGCTTAGATGTCGGGGGGGGAATAACAGATACGCAGTATTTT

v_call: TRBV6-1
j_call: TRBJ2-7
d_call: .
clone_size: many
cdr3_aa: CASSDSKGRSYEQYF
cdr3_nt: TGTGCCAGCAGTGATAGTAAGGGTAGGTCTTACGAGCAGTACTTC

v_call: TRBV18
j_call: TRBJ2-1
d_call: TRBD1
clone_size: .
cdr3_aa: CASSPGQENNEQFF
cdr3_nt: TGTGCCAGCTCACCGGGACAGGAAAACAATGAGCAGTTCTTC

v_call: TRBV30
j_call: TRBJ2-1
d_call: .
clone_size: .
cdr3_aa: CAWSNGWVPEQFF
cdr3_nt: TGTGCCTGGAGCAACGGTTGGGTTCCTGAGCAGTTCTTC

v_call: TRBV11-2
j_call: TRBJ2-3
d_call: TRBD2
clone_size: many
cdr3_aa: CASSLSSGGDTDTQYF
cdr3_nt: TGTGCCAGCAGCTTGTCTAGCGGGGGGGACACAGATACGCAGTATTTT

v_call: TRBV27
j_call: TRBJ2-1
d_call: TRBD1
clone_size: .
cdr3_aa: CASRLLDGTGGAFF
cdr3_nt: TGTGCCAGCAGGTTATTGGACGGGACAGGGGGCGCGTTCTTC

v_call: TRBV20-1
j_call: TRBJ2-5
d_call: TRBD1
clone_size: .
cdr3_aa: CSASGRQGKGETQYF
cdr3_nt: TGCAGTGCTAGTGGGAGACAGGGGAAGGGAGAGACCCAGTACTTC

v_call: TRBV7-9
j_call: TRBJ2-7
d_call: TRBD2
clone_size: many
cdr3_aa: CASSPGTSGTYEQYF
cdr3_nt: TGTGCCAGCAGCCCCGGGACTAGCGGAACCTACGAGCAGTACTTC

v_call: TRBV9
j_call: TRBJ2-3
d_call: .
clone_size: .
cdr3_aa: CASSVVLDLNTDTQYF
cdr3_nt: TGTGCCAGCAGCGTAGTTCTGGATCTCAACACAGATACGCAGTATTTT

v_call: TRBV18
j_call: TRBJ1-1
d_call: .
clone_size: few
cdr3_aa: CASSPRDYGTEAFF
cdr3_nt: TGTGCCAGCTCACCGCGGGACTACGGCACTGAAGCTTTCTTT

v_call: TRBV12-3/TRBV12-4
j_call: TRBJ2-1
d_call: TRBD1
clone_size: many
cdr3_aa: CASTLSRTGEGDEQFF
cdr3_nt: TGTGCCAGCACCTTATCCAGGACAGGGGAAGGGGATGAGCAGTTCTTC

v_call: TRBV28
j_call: TRBJ2-1
d_call: .
clone_size: few
cdr3_aa: CASSLPLNEQFF
cdr3_nt: TGTGCCAGCAGTTTACCCCTCAATGAGCAGTTCTTC

v_call: TRBV20-1
j_call: TRBJ2-4
d_call: .
clone_size: many
cdr3_aa: CSAPTLIPGKNIQYF
cdr3_nt: TGCAGTGCACCGACCTTGATCCCGGGGAAAAACATTCAGTACTTC

v_call: TRBV6-5
j_call: TRBJ1-1
d_call: .
clone_size: once
cdr3_aa: CASLPMGGTEAFF
cdr3_nt: TGTGCCAGCCTCCCGATGGGAGGAACTGAAGCTTTCTTT

v_call: TRBV6-5
j_call: TRBJ1-5
d_call: TRBD1
clone_size: many
cdr3_aa: CASSRDRETQPQHF
cdr3_nt: TGTGCCAGCAGCCGGGACAGGGAAACTCAGCCCCAGCATTTT

v_call: TRBV6-2/TRBV6-3
j_call: TRBJ2-3
d_call: .
clone_size: many
cdr3_aa: CASRTGTSDTQYF
cdr3_nt: TGTGCCAGCAGAACCGGGACCAGCGATACGCAGTATTTT

v_call: TRBV4-3
j_call: TRBJ1-1
d_call: TRBD1
clone_size: many
cdr3_aa: CASSQEDRGSAEAFF
cdr3_nt: TGCGCCAGCAGCCAAGAGGACAGGGGTTCTGCTGAAGCTTTCTTT